The entry that follows covers one TCR beta chain sequence. TCRdb reprocessed the RT-PCR reads with MiXCR, giving one entry per CDR3 protein. The sample contains fewer than 500,000 distinct CDR3 sequences, 16% of which appear only once. These data belong to a study of patients and donors after allogeneic stem cell transplantation. Germline lookup yields CDR1 DFQATT and CDR2 SNEGSKA (reference sequence). This CDR3 region has 15 residues. V shed 6 bases, J shed 0 bases, and the junction held 8 bases outside the gene matches. The sequence was obtained from a human donor who was either an allogeneic HSCT recipient or a stem cell or donor lymphocyte infusion donor (not recorded which). It is not recorded whose cells these are; they may come from a transplant donor. The rearrangement joins TRBV20-1 to TRBJ2-5, with 9 bases identical to TRBD1. Material for sequencing was blood, either unsorted or a sorted T cell fraction (not recorded which). Here the CDR3 reads CSATQGATNQETQYF. CDR3 DNA sequence: TGCAGTGCCACACAGGGGGCGACGAACCAAGAGACCCAGTACTTC.